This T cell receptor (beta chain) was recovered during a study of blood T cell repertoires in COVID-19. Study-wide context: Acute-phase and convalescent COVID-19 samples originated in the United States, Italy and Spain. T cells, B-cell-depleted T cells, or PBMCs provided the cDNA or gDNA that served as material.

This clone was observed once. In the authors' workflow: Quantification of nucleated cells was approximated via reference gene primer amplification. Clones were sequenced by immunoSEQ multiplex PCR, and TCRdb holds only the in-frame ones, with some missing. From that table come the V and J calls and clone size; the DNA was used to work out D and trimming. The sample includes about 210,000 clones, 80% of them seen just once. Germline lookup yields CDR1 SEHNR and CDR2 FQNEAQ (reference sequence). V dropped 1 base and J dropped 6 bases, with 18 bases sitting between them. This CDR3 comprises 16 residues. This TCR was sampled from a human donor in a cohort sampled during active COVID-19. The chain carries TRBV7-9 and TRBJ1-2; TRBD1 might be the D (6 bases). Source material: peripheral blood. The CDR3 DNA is TGTGCCAGCAGCTTAGACAGGGTGTCCCTCTTCCATGGCTACACCTTC. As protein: CASSLDRVSLFHGYTF.